This TCR beta chain was obtained from a study of cytomegalovirus exposure and HLA in healthy donors. The CDR3 is 11 amino acids. Germline V lookup: CDR1 KGHSH, CDR2 LQKENI. The germline V and J ends were trimmed by 5 bases and 4 bases, with 6 bases remaining between them. The PCR was carried out with 60 Vbeta primers and 13 Jbeta primers. Data came from immunoSEQ multiplex PCR; TCRdb stores just in-frame clones and leaves some out. The sample has 100,000 or so clones, 60% to 85% seen once. Sequenced material: PBMCs. The chain links TRBV18 to TRBJ2-7, with D possibly TRBD2 on 5 matching bases. This TCR was recovered from a man in his forties in good health and CMV-seronegative. CDR3 sequence: CASSLAYEQYF. In DNA form, the CDR3 reads TGTGCCAGCTCATTAGCGTACGAGCAGTACTTC.